This TCR beta chain was captured in a study of blood T cell repertoires in COVID-19. TCRdb keeps only in-frame clones here, not all; method: immunoSEQ multiplex PCR. The table lists 250,000 to 300,000 clones, around nine tenths of them singletons. The CDR3 is made up of 16 amino acids. V dropped 4 bases and J dropped 4; count of bases not matched to a gene: 4. CDR1 is SGHNT and CDR2 is YYREEE in the germline V gene (reference sequence). The sequenced material came from peripheral blood. The sequence derives from a woman in her twenties or thirties with COVID-19, enrolled during active disease. This chain uses TRBV5-4 with TRBJ2-1; 14 bases are shared with TRBD2. The CDR3 reads CASSPGLAGGYNEQFF. CDR3 sequence (DNA): TGTGCCAGCAGCCCCGGACTAGCGGGGGGATACAATGAGCAGTTCTTC.